The 9 T cell receptor beta chains listed next were all sequenced from one sample in a study of shared clonotypes between healthy human individuals. Profiling relied on immunoSEQ multiplex PCR, and the TCRdb table lists in-frame clones only, not all of them. The sample records millions of clones, 85% to 95% being singletons. Specimen: naive CD4+ T cells from PBMCs. Sample subset: CD45RA+ positively selected. The receptors were gathered from a man between 18 and 35 years old in good health. Some clones in this sample may be carry-over from other donors' samples.

This chain joins TRBV5-6 and TRBJ1-4, with D perhaps TRBD1 (6 bases). CDR1 and CDR2 from the germline V gene are SGHDT and YYEEEE. This CDR3 spans 14 amino acids. V gave up 0 bases and J gave up 10 bases, with 13 bases separating them. The CDR3 DNA reads TGTGCCAGCAGCTTGGGGACAGATCTTGGAAAACTGTTTTTT. Amino acids: CASSLGTDLGKLFF.

This clone has a single count. The sample has other DNA sequences that encode this CDR3 too. The genes are TRBV18 and TRBJ2-5; D ambiguous. The CDR3 totals 13 residues. V was pared by 3 bases and J by 2 bases, with 7 bases between. CDR1 KGHSH and CDR2 LQKENI come from the germline V gene. CDR3 in amino acids: CASSPVGQETQYF. CDR3 DNA: TGTGCCAGCTCACCGGTAGGGCAAGAGACCCAGTACTTC.

The rearrangement uses TRBV19 and TRBJ2-7, with D possibly matching TRBD2 (5 bases). Germline values: CDR1 LNHDA, CDR2 SQIVND (reference sequence). V was pared by 6 bases and J by 4 bases, with 19 bases between. The CDR3 runs to 15 residues. The CDR3 DNA sequence: TGTGCCAGTAGAGACCTGTACGGGGTGGCTTACGAGCAGTACTTC. Amino acids: CASRDLYGVAYEQYF.

V is TRBV28 and J is TRBJ1-1, with D hard to call. Germline CDR1 is MDHEN and CDR2 is SYDVKM. Trimming removed 7 bases from V and 1 base from J, with 10 bases in between. The CDR3 length is 13 residues. The CDR3 DNA follows: TGTGCCAGCAACCGCGACAAGAACACTGAAGCTTTCTTT. Amino acid sequence: CASNRDKNTEAFF.

As to this clone: At the DNA level, this CDR3 is encoded by other sequences in the same sample as well. The chain joins TRBV28 to TRBJ1-2, with unresolved D. The germline gives CDR1 MDHEN, CDR2 SYDVKM. The CDR3 runs 12 residues. The V gene lost 6 bases and the J gene lost 3 bases, with 8 bases spanning the gap. The CDR3 DNA reads TGTGCCAGCAGCCTCCGTGACTATGGCTACACCTTC. Its protein is CASSLRDYGYTF.

This chain links TRBV30 with TRBJ2-6; the D is unclear. Trimming took 5 bases from V and 2 from J, leaving 10 bases between them. CDR1 is GTSNPN, CDR2 SVGIG, per germline (reference sequence). The CDR3 contains 14 residues. The chain's CDR3 is CAWSLGAGANVLTF. CDR3 DNA: TGTGCCTGGTCCCTTGGGGCTGGGGCCAACGTCCTGACTTTC. The full variable domain, in which reference TRBV30 and TRBJ2-6 provide the parts outside the CDR3, is SQTIHQWPATLVQPVGSPLSLECTVEGTSNPNLYWYRQAAGRGLQLLFYSVGIGQISSEVPQNLSASRPQDRQFILSSKKLLLSDSGFYLCAWSLGAGANVLTFGAGSRLTVL.

The CDR3 here is CASSQEGRGRSDTQYF. For the CDR3, the DNA is TGCGCCAGCAGCCAAGAGGGGCGGGGGCGGTCAGATACGCAGTATTTT. The rearrangement links TRBV4-3 to TRBJ2-3; D might be TRBD2 (7 bases). This CDR3 is 16 amino acids long. Trimming took 0 bases from V and 4 from J, leaving 14 bases between them. The germline V gene has CDR1 LGHNA and CDR2 YSLEER.

This chain links TRBV6-6 with TRBJ1-1; no clear D. This CDR3 region has 14 residues. V shed 7 bases and J shed 1 base, with 13 bases lying between them. The germline V gene encodes CDR1 MNHNY and CDR2 SVGAGI (reference sequence). CDR3 sequence: CASIHRGSNTEAFF. CDR3 coding DNA: TGTGCCAGCATCCATCGCGGGTCGAACACTGAAGCTTTCTTT.

This sequence joins TRBV6-5 and TRBJ1-5; no firm D call. The germline V gene encodes CDR1 MNHEY and CDR2 SVGAGI. Trimming left V 6 bases short and J 4 bases short, with 10 bases between. This CDR3 spans 13 amino acids. As DNA, the CDR3 is TGTGCCAGCAGGTCCGAGATAAATCAGCCCCAGCATTTT. Protein sequence: CASRSEINQPQHF.